A selection of T cell receptor beta chains follows, all from one sample in a study of T cells in Graves' hyperthyroidism and ophthalmopathy. TCRdb reprocessed the multiplex PCR reads via MiXCR and lists one record per CDR3 protein. Of a few hundred thousand distinct CDR3 sequences listed, around 18% are singletons. Sequenced material: blood. Receptors originate from a man between 18 and 35 years old with Graves' ophthalmopathy. The CDR3 runs from the conserved cysteine through the conserved F or W. D genes are given only for firm matches. Clone size is not always given. Where it is, it says once, few, many or a class for expanded clones.

J gene: TRBJ1-2; V gene: TRBV7-8; clone size: many; D gene: NA; CDR3 DNA: TGTGCCAGCAGCTTAGTGAGCAGTAACTATGGCTACACCTTC; CDR3 protein: CASSLVSSNYGYTF
J gene: TRBJ2-7; V gene: TRBV15; clone size: few; D gene: TRBD1; CDR3 DNA: TGTGCCACCAGCAGCCGGGACAGATCCTACGAGCAGTACTTC; CDR3 protein: CATSSRDRSYEQYF
J gene: TRBJ2-6; V gene: TRBV18; clone size: NA; D gene: NA; CDR3 DNA: TGTGCCAGCTCACCAGAGAGGGTCTCTGGGGCCAACGTCCTGACTTTC; CDR3 protein: CASSPERVSGANVLTF
J gene: TRBJ2-2; V gene: TRBV9; clone size: NA; D gene: TRBD2; CDR3 DNA: TGTGCCAGCAGCGCCGTGGCGGGGGGGCTCCCGAACACCGGGGAGCTGTTTTTT; CDR3 protein: CASSAVAGGLPNTGELFF
J gene: TRBJ2-7; V gene: TRBV13; clone size: many; D gene: NA; CDR3 DNA: TGTGCCAGCAGCCCAGGGGGGGACTTTCCAGGAGAGCAGTACTTC; CDR3 protein: CASSPGGDFPGEQYF
J gene: TRBJ2-7; V gene: TRBV6-5; clone size: NA; D gene: TRBD1; CDR3 DNA: TGTGCCAGCAGTTACAGGACAGGGGCCAATGAGCAGTACTTC; CDR3 protein: CASSYRTGANEQYF
J gene: TRBJ1-2; V gene: TRBV11-2; clone size: many; D gene: TRBD1; CDR3 DNA: TGTGCCAGCAGCTTAGCCGACAGGGTCTACACCTTC; CDR3 protein: CASSLADRVYTF
J gene: TRBJ1-5; V gene: TRBV4-1; clone size: NA; D gene: TRBD1; CDR3 DNA: TGCGCCAGCAGCCAACTGACAGGGGTACATCAGCCCCAGCATTTT; CDR3 protein: CASSQLTGVHQPQHF
J gene: TRBJ2-3; V gene: TRBV4-1; clone size: NA; D gene: TRBD1; CDR3 DNA: TGCGCCAGCAGCCAAGCCGGGCAGGGGGCCGCAGATACGCAGTATTTT; CDR3 protein: CASSQAGQGAADTQYF
J gene: TRBJ2-2; V gene: TRBV6-2/TRBV6-3; clone size: NA; D gene: NA; CDR3 DNA: TGTGCCACCACTTATTACAGGGGAGGTCCCGGGGAGCTGTTTTTT; CDR3 protein: CATTYYRGGPGELFF
J gene: TRBJ1-6; V gene: TRBV20-1; clone size: many; D gene: TRBD1; CDR3 DNA: TGCAGTGCTAGGGCCCTCGGACAGGGGGCAAACAATTCACCCCTCCACTTT; CDR3 protein: CSARALGQGANNSPLHF
J gene: TRBJ2-5; V gene: TRBV28; clone size: NA; D gene: NA; CDR3 DNA: TGTGCCAGCAGTTTTTGGGAGACCCAGTACTTC; CDR3 protein: CASSFWETQYF
J gene: TRBJ1-4; V gene: TRBV5-8; clone size: few; D gene: NA; CDR3 DNA: TGTGCCAGCAGCTCCCGCTATTCCGAAAAACTGTTTTTT; CDR3 protein: CASSSRYSEKLFF
J gene: TRBJ1-1; V gene: TRBV7-9; clone size: many; D gene: NA; CDR3 DNA: TGTGCCAGCAGCCCAGGAAAGACTGAAGCTTTCTTT; CDR3 protein: CASSPGKTEAFF
J gene: TRBJ1-1; V gene: TRBV14; clone size: NA; D gene: NA; CDR3 DNA: TGTGCCAGCAGCCAAGCGAGGTACAACACTGAAGCTTTCTTT; CDR3 protein: CASSQARYNTEAFF
J gene: TRBJ2-1; V gene: TRBV18; clone size: many; D gene: NA; CDR3 DNA: TGTGCCAGCTCACCACCATCGACCGGGTACAATGAGCAGTTCTTC; CDR3 protein: CASSPPSTGYNEQFF
J gene: TRBJ2-7; V gene: TRBV18; clone size: NA; D gene: NA; CDR3 DNA: TGTGCCAGCTCACCACCGGAGGGGGGCTACGAGCAGTACTTC; CDR3 protein: CASSPPEGGYEQYF
J gene: TRBJ2-1; V gene: TRBV24-1; clone size: NA; D gene: NA; CDR3 DNA: TGTGCCACCAGCGGAGCGAGGGACATGAGCTACAATGAGCAGTTCTTC; CDR3 protein: CATSGARDMSYNEQFF
J gene: TRBJ2-7; V gene: TRBV7-3; clone size: NA; D gene: NA; CDR3 DNA: TGTGCGACAGGTTTAGGGGAGCAGTACTTC; CDR3 protein: CATGLGEQYF
J gene: TRBJ2-6; V gene: TRBV20-1; clone size: NA; D gene: TRBD2; CDR3 DNA: TGCAGTGCTAGAAATCAAGCGGGGTTCCGCTCTGGGGCCAACGTCCTGACTTTC; CDR3 protein: CSARNQAGFRSGANVLTF
J gene: TRBJ1-1; V gene: TRBV5-1; clone size: many; D gene: NA; CDR3 DNA: TGCGCCAGCAGCTTGGGGACCCTATCTGAAGCTTTCTTT; CDR3 protein: CASSLGTLSEAFF
J gene: TRBJ1-6; V gene: TRBV3-1; clone size: many; D gene: NA; CDR3 DNA: TGTGCCAGCAGCCAAGAAGCCGACGCATCACCCCTCCACTTT; CDR3 protein: CASSQEADASPLHF
J gene: TRBJ2-1; V gene: TRBV3-1; clone size: few; D gene: NA; CDR3 DNA: TGTGCCAGCAGCCAAGATCCCCCTGACAGATATTACAATGAGCAGTTCTTC; CDR3 protein: CASSQDPPDRYYNEQFF
J gene: TRBJ1-6; V gene: TRBV4-1; clone size: few; D gene: NA; CDR3 DNA: TGCGCCAGCAGCCAGGACGGGACGGCATATAATTCACCCCTCCACTTT; CDR3 protein: CASSQDGTAYNSPLHF